This T cell receptor (beta chain) was documented in a study of blood T cells in healthy people across ages. Then a second PCR, running about 6 to 12 cycles, was carried out with a sample-barcoded 5' primer and a J-beta primer mix. Every cDNA was tagged by a template-switch adaptor with 12 random nucleotides. Each CDR3 protein gets one entry after TCRdb re-called the 5' RACE reads with MiXCR. The sample consists of roughly 1.5 million distinct CDR3 sequences, 42% of them appearing once. Findings and caveats of the study: Long-lived donors had more naive CD4+ cells and higher diversity than aged donors. The fall in TCR beta diversity per million T cells was roughly linear with age. Unsorted PBMC input precluded a conclusive naive versus antigen-experienced comparison.

The CDR3 loop spans 15 amino acids. The V end lost 4 bases, the J end lost 2 bases, and 15 bases lay between the germline ends. From germline, CDR1 is LGHNA and CDR2 YSLEER. In the case of this clonotype: Its cognate antigen is unknown.

This sequence was found in a woman in her late teens or twenties in good health. Sequenced sample: blood. V is TRBV4-3 and J is TRBJ2-7; D not certain. CDR3: CASSLEWTETYEQYF. DNA for the CDR3: TGCGCCAGCAGCCTAGAGTGGACGGAAACCTACGAGCAGTACTTC.